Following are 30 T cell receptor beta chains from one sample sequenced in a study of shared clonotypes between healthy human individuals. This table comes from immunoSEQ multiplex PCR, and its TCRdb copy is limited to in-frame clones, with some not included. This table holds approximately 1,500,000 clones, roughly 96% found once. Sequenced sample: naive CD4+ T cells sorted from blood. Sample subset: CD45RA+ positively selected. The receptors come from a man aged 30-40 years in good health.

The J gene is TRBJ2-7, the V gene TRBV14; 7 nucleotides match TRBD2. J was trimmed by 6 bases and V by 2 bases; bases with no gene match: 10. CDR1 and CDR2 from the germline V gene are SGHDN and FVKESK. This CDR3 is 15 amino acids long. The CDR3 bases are TGTGCCAGCAGCCAACTACTAGCGACGCGAAGCGAGCAGTACTTC. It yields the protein CASSQLLATRSEQYF.

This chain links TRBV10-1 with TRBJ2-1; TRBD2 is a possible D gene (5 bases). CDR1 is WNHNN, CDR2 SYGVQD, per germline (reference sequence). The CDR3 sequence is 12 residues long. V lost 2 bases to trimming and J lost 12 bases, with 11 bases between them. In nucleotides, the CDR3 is TGCGCCAGCAGTGAGATTAGCGCTCCGCAGTTCTTC. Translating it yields CASSEISAPQFF.

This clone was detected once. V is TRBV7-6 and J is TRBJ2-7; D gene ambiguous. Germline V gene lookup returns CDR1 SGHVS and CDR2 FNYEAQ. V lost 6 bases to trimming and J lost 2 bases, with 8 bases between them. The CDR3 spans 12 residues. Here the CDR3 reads CASSLDPYEQYF. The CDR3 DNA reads TGTGCCAGCAGTCTAGACCCCTACGAGCAGTACTTC.

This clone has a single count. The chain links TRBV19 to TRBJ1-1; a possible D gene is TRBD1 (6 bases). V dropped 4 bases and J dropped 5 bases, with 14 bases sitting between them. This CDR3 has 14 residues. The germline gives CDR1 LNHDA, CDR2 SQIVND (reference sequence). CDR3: CASSTTPGETEAFF. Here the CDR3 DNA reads TGTGCCAGTAGTACTACACCAGGGGAAACTGAAGCTTTCTTT.

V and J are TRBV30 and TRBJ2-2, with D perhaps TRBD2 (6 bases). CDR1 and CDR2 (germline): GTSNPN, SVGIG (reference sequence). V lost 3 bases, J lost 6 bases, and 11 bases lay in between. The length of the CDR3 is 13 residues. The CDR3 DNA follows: TGTGCCTGGAGCGGAGGGCTGGCCGGGGAGCTGTTTTTT. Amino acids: CAWSGGLAGELFF.

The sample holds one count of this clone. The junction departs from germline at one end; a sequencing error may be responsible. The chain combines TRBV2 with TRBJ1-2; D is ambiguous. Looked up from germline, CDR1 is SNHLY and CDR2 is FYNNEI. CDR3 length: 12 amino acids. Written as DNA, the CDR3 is TGTGCCAGCAGTAGAGGTCCCCGTAATTTATATTTC. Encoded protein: CASSRGPRNLYF.

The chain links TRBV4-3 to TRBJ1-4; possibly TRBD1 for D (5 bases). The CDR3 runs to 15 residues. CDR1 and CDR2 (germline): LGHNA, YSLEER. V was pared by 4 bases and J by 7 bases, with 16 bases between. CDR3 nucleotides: TGCGCCAGCAGCCCGTCAGGGATTGGTGGTGAAAAACTGTTTTTT. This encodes CASSPSGIGGEKLFF.

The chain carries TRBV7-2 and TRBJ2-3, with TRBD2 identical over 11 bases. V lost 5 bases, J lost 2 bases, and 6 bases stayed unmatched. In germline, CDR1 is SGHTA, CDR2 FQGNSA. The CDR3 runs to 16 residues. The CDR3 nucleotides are TGTGCCAGCAGCCCATCTAGCGGGAGGTCCACAGATACGCAGTATTTT. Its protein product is CASSPSSGRSTDTQYF.

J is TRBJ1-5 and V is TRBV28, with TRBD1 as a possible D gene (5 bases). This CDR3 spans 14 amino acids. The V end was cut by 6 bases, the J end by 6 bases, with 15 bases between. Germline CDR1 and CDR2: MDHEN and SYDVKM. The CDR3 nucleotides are TGTGCCAGCAGAACCCAGGGATCGGTTCAGCCCCAGCATTTT. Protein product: CASRTQGSVQPQHF.

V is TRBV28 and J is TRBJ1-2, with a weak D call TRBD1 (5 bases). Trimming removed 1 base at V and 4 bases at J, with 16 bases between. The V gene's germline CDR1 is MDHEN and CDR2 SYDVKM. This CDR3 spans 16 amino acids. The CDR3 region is CASSLLSGGTFYGYTF. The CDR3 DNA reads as TGTGCCAGCAGTTTATTATCGGGGGGTACCTTCTATGGCTACACCTTC.

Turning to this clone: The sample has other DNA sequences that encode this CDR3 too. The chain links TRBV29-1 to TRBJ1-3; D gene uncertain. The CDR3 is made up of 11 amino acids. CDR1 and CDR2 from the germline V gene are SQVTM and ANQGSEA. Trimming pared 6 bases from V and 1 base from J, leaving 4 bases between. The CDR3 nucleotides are TGCAGCGTGGCGTCTGGAAACACCATATATTTT. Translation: CSVASGNTIYF.

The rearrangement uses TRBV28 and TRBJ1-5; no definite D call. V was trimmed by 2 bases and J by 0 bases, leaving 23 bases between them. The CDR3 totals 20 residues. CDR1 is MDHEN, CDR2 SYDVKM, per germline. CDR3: CASSLPLTGKGLYSNQPQHF. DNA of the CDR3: TGTGCCAGCAGTTTACCCCTGACCGGGAAAGGACTTTATAGCAATCAGCCCCAGCATTTT.

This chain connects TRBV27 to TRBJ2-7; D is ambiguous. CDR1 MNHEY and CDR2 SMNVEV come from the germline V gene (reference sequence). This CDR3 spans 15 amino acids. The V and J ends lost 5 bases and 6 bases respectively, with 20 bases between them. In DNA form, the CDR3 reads TGTGCCAGCAGTCCTTATTTGGACCCCTTACGCGAGCAGTACTTC. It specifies CASSPYLDPLREQYF.

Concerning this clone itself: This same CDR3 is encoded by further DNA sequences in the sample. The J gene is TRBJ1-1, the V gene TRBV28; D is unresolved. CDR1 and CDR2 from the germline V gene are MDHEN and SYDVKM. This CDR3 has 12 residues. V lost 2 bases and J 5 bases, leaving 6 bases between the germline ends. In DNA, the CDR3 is TGTGCCAGCAGTTTACCGCATACTGAAGCTTTCTTT. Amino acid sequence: CASSLPHTEAFF.

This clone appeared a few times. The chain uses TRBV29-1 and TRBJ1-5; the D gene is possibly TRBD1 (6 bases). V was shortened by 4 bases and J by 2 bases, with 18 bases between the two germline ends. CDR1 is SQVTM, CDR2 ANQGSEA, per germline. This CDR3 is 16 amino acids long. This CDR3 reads CSVVQQGGGGNQPQHF. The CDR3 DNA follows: TGCAGCGTTGTCCAACAGGGCGGTGGCGGCAATCAGCCCCAGCATTTT.

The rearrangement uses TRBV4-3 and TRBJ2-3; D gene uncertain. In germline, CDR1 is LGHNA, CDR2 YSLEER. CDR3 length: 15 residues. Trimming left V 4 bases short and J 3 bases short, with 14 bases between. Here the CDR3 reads CASSPNFGETDTQYF. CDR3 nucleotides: TGCGCCAGCAGCCCTAATTTCGGAGAGACAGATACGCAGTATTTT.

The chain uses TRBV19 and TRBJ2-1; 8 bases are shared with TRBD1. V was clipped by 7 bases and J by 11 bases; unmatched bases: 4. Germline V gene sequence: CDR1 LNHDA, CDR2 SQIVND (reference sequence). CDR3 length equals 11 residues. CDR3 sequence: CASTDRDQQFF. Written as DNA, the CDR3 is TGTGCCAGTACGGACAGGGACCAGCAGTTCTTC.

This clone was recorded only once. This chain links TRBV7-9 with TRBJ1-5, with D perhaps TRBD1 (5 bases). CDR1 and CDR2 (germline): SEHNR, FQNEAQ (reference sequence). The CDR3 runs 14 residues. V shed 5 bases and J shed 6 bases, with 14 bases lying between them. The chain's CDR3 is CASSRPGFLQPQHF. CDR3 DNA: TGTGCCAGCAGCCGTCCAGGGTTTCTTCAGCCCCAGCATTTT.

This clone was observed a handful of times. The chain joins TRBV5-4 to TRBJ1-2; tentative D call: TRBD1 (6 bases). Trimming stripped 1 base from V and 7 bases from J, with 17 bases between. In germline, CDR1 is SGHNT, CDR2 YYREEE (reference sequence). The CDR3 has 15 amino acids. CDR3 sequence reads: CASSLRPGDFGGYTF. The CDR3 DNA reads TGTGCCAGCAGCTTGCGTCCAGGGGATTTTGGTGGCTACACCTTC. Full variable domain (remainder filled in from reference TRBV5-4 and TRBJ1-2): ETGVTQSPTHLIKTRGQQVTLRCSSQSGHNTVSWYQQALGQGPQFIFQYYREEENGRGNFPPRFSGLQFPNYSSELNVNALELDDSALYLCASSLRPGDFGGYTFGSGTRLTVV.

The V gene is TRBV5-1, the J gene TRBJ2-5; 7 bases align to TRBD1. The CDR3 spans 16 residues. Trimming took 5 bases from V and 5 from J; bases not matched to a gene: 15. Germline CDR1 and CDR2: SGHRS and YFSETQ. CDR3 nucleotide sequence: TGCGCCAGCAGTCAGAACCTCAGGACAGGAGAGGAGACCCAGTACTTC. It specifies CASSQNLRTGEETQYF.

The CDR3 nucleotides read TGCGCCAGCAGCCAAGATCTTAGCGGTAGCACAGATACGCAGTATTTT. It yields the protein CASSQDLSGSTDTQYF. The V gene is TRBV4-1, the J gene TRBJ2-3; a weak D match, TRBD2 (6 bases). V lost 0 bases, J lost 0 bases, and 10 bases lay in between. The CDR3 loop spans 16 amino acids. Germline CDR1 MGHRA, CDR2 YSYEKL.

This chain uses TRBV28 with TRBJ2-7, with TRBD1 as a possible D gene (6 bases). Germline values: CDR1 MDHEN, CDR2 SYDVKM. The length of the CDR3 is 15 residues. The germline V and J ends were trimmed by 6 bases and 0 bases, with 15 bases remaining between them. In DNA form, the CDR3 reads TGTGCCAGCAGATACCTCCGGGACAACTCCTACGAGCAGTACTTC. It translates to CASRYLRDNSYEQYF. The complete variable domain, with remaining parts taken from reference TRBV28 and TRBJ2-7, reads DVKVTQSSRYLVKRTGEKVFLECVQDMDHENMFWYRQDPGLGLRLIYFSYDVKMKEKGDIPEGYSVSREKKERFSLILESASTNQTSMYLCASRYLRDNSYEQYFGPGTRLTVT.

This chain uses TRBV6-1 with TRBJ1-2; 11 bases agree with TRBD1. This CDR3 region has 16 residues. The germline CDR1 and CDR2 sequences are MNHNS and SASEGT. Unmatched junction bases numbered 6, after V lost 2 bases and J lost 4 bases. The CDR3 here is CASSESDRGRVYGYTF. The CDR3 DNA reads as TGTGCCAGCAGTGAATCGGACAGGGGGCGGGTCTATGGCTACACCTTC.

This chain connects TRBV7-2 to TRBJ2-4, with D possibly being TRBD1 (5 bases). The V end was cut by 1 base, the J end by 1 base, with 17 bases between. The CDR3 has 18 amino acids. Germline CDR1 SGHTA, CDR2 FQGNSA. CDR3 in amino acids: CASSLDFSHYRAKNIQYF. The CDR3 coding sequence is TGTGCCAGCAGCTTAGATTTCTCCCACTACAGGGCCAAAAACATTCAGTACTTC.

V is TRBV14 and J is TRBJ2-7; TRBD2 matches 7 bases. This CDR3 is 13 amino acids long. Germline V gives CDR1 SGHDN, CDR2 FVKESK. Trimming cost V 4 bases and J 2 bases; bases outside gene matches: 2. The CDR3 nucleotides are TGTGCCAGCAGCCGCGGGACTACCTACGAGCAGTACTTC. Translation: CASSRGTTYEQYF.

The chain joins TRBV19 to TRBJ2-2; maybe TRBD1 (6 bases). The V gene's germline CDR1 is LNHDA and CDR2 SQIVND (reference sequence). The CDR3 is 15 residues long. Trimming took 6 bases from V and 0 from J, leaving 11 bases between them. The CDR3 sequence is CASRSTGANTGELFF. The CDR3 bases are TGTGCCAGTAGATCGACAGGAGCGAACACCGGGGAGCTGTTTTTT.

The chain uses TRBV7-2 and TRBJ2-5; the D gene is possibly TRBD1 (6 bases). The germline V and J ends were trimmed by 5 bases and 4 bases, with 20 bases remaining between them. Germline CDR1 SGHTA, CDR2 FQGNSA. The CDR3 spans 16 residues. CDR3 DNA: TGTGCCAGCAGCGAACAAGCACAGGGTTGGGGAGAGACCCAGTACTTC. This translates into CASSEQAQGWGETQYF.

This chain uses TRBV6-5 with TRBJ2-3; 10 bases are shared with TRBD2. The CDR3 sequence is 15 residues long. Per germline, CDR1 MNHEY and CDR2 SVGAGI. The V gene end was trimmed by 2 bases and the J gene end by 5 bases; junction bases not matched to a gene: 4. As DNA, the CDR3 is TGTGCCAGCAGTTACACTAGCGGGATCGGAGATACGCAGTATTTT. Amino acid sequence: CASSYTSGIGDTQYF.

As DNA, the CDR3 is TGCAGCGTTGATGGGGGCCTAAACACTGAAGCTTTCTTT. Translating gives CSVDGGLNTEAFF. V is TRBV29-1 and J is TRBJ1-1; weak D call: TRBD1 (6 bases). Trimming took off 3 bases at V and 2 bases at J, with 10 bases between the two ends. Per the germline V gene, CDR1 is SQVTM and CDR2 is ANQGSEA. The CDR3 is made up of 13 amino acids.

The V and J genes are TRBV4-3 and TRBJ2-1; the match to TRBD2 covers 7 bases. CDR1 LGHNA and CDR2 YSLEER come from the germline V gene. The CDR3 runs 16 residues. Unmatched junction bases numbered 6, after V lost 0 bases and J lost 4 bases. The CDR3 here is CASSQEGRGRYNEQFF. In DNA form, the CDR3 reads TGCGCCAGCAGCCAAGAGGGGAGGGGTCGGTACAATGAGCAGTTCTTC.